This T cell receptor beta chain was sequenced in a study of response to subunit inactivated influenza vaccine. Study observations and caveats: It was suggested by the authors that few new T cells are recruited by each seasonal influenza vaccination.

This CDR3 is built from 10 residues. The germline gives CDR1 LGHDT, CDR2 YNNKEL (reference sequence). The trim removed 6 bases at V and 14 bases at J, leaving 3 bases unmatched. MiXCR, applied by TCRdb to the RT-PCR reads, yields one record per CDR3 protein. The table shows 550,000 to 800,000 distinct CDR3 sequences, with around 14% occurring only once. About this clonotype: The antigen is undetermined.

This clonotype was sampled from a man over 45 who received an inactivated influenza vaccine. The chain links TRBV3-1 to TRBJ1-1; TRBD1 matches 10 bases. Material: PBMCs from blood, obtained roughly 15 days before vaccination. CDR3 sequence (DNA): TGTGCCAGCAGGGGACAGGGGTTATTCTTT. Translation: CASRGQGLFF.